This T cell receptor beta chain was sequenced during a study of T cells in Graves' hyperthyroidism and ophthalmopathy. Broader study findings: Ophthalmopathy was identified by the model a median about 6.8 months ahead of onset.

With regard to this clonotype: The antigen is unknown.

PBMCs stemmed from around 10 ml fresh peripheral blood. What was amplified from RNA transcripts were TCR beta CDR3 regions. HTBI primers were employed in a first-round RT-PCR of the TCR CDR3. TCRdb called the multiplex PCR reads again in MiXCR, with one record for every CDR3 protein. Here the sample spans about 680,000 distinct CDR3 sequences, under 45% being singletons. The CDR3 consists of 16 residues. Germline loops: CDR1 DFQATT, CDR2 SNEGSKA (reference sequence). V lost 0 bases and J 0 bases, leaving 12 bases between the germline ends. The clonotype comes from a woman aged 40 to 50 with Graves' hyperthyroidism. The chain carries TRBV20-1 and TRBJ1-3; D call uncertain. Source material: blood. The CDR3 is CSARDRRRTSGNTIYF. The CDR3 DNA reads as TGCAGTGCTAGAGATAGAAGACGAACCTCTGGAAACACCATATATTTT.